This is a list of T cell receptor beta chains from one sample in a study of shared clonotypes between healthy human individuals. Data came from immunoSEQ multiplex PCR; TCRdb stores just in-frame clones and leaves some out. The repertoire holds about 2 million clones, with about 95% as singletons. Sequencing was performed on naive CD8+ T cells sorted from blood. These receptors all stem from a man younger than 35 in good health. CDR3s include the opening cysteine and the closing phenylalanine or tryptophan. The D gene is left open where the match is weak. Only some rows state a clone size, as once, few, many or a class for expanded clones.

clone_size: -; j_call: TRBJ2-7; v_call: TRBV5-1; d_call: -; cdr3_aa: CASSLAGSYEQYF; cdr3_nt: TGCGCCAGCAGCTTGGCTGGTTCCTACGAGCAGTACTTC
clone_size: -; j_call: TRBJ1-2; v_call: TRBV28; d_call: -; cdr3_aa: CASSLVGVAGYTF; cdr3_nt: TGTGCCAGCAGTTTAGTAGGAGTAGCTGGCTACACCTTC
clone_size: -; j_call: TRBJ2-5; v_call: TRBV5-4; d_call: TRBD2; cdr3_aa: CASSLDLAGGPETQYF; cdr3_nt: TGTGCCAGCAGCTTGGATTTAGCGGGGGGGCCAGAGACCCAGTACTTC
clone_size: -; j_call: TRBJ1-4; v_call: TRBV6-6; d_call: -; cdr3_aa: CASSLLGEGEGEKLFF; cdr3_nt: TGTGCCAGCAGTCTACTGGGGGAAGGGGAAGGCGAAAAACTGTTTTTT
clone_size: -; j_call: TRBJ2-5; v_call: TRBV27; d_call: TRBD2; cdr3_aa: CASSLVREGLGETQYF; cdr3_nt: TGTGCCAGCAGTTTAGTGCGGGAGGGCCTGGGTGAGACCCAGTACTTC
clone_size: -; j_call: TRBJ2-3; v_call: TRBV30; d_call: TRBD2; cdr3_aa: CAWSFAGGLTDTQYF; cdr3_nt: TGTGCCTGGAGCTTCGCGGGGGGGCTTACAGATACGCAGTATTTT
clone_size: -; j_call: TRBJ2-3; v_call: TRBV21-1; d_call: -; cdr3_aa: CASTGTVTDTQYF; cdr3_nt: TGTGCCAGCACCGGGACTGTCACAGATACGCAGTATTTT
clone_size: -; j_call: TRBJ1-1; v_call: TRBV4-1; d_call: -; cdr3_aa: CASSQEWGGSTEAFF; cdr3_nt: TGCGCCAGCAGCCAAGAGTGGGGGGGAAGCACTGAAGCTTTCTTT
clone_size: few; j_call: TRBJ2-7; v_call: TRBV4-1; d_call: -; cdr3_aa: CASSTGASYEQYF; cdr3_nt: TGCGCCAGCAGCACCGGGGCCTCCTACGAGCAGTACTTC
clone_size: -; j_call: TRBJ2-1; v_call: TRBV7-9; d_call: TRBD1; cdr3_aa: CASSPRQGNEQFF; cdr3_nt: TGTGCCAGCAGCCCCCGACAGGGGAATGAGCAGTTCTTC
clone_size: -; j_call: TRBJ1-4; v_call: TRBV27; d_call: -; cdr3_aa: CASSLLGQINEKLFF; cdr3_nt: TGTGCCAGCAGTTTACTCGGACAGATTAATGAAAAACTGTTTTTT
clone_size: -; j_call: TRBJ2-1; v_call: TRBV7-6; d_call: -; cdr3_aa: CASSSDGGSVREQFF; cdr3_nt: TGTGCCAGCAGCTCGGATGGCGGTAGCGTACGTGAGCAGTTCTTC
clone_size: -; j_call: TRBJ2-1; v_call: TRBV11-2; d_call: -; cdr3_aa: CASSLGHNEQFF; cdr3_nt: TGTGCCAGCAGCCTAGGCCACAATGAGCAGTTCTTC
clone_size: -; j_call: TRBJ1-1; v_call: TRBV19; d_call: -; cdr3_aa: CASSTALEAFF; cdr3_nt: TGTGCCAGTAGTACAGCATTAGAAGCTTTCTTT
clone_size: -; j_call: TRBJ2-1; v_call: TRBV19; d_call: -; cdr3_aa: CASSIRDIYNEQFF; cdr3_nt: TGTGCCAGTAGTATTAGGGACATCTACAATGAGCAGTTCTTC
clone_size: -; j_call: TRBJ2-2; v_call: TRBV4-3; d_call: -; cdr3_aa: CASSRTQLATGELFF; cdr3_nt: TGCGCCAGCAGCCGGACACAGTTAGCCACCGGGGAGCTGTTTTTT
clone_size: -; j_call: TRBJ2-1; v_call: TRBV5-1; d_call: TRBD2; cdr3_aa: CASSLALAGEIYNEQFF; cdr3_nt: TGCGCCAGCAGCTTGGCGTTAGCGGGGGAAATATACAATGAGCAGTTCTTC
clone_size: -; j_call: TRBJ2-7; v_call: TRBV15; d_call: -; cdr3_aa: CATSRDLNTPYEQYF; cdr3_nt: TGTGCCACCAGCAGAGATCTAAACACCCCCTACGAGCAGTACTTC
clone_size: -; j_call: TRBJ2-3; v_call: TRBV5-1; d_call: -; cdr3_aa: CASSLYDYTDTQYF; cdr3_nt: TGCGCCAGCAGCTTGTACGACTACACAGATACGCAGTATTTT
clone_size: -; j_call: TRBJ2-7; v_call: TRBV5-4; d_call: -; cdr3_aa: CASSLEQGTQYF; cdr3_nt: TGTGCCAGCAGCTTGGAGCAGGGAACGCAGTACTTC
clone_size: -; j_call: TRBJ2-7; v_call: TRBV7-2; d_call: -; cdr3_aa: CASSLAPGTYEQYF; cdr3_nt: TGTGCCAGCAGCTTAGCTCCGGGAACCTACGAGCAGTACTTC
clone_size: -; j_call: TRBJ2-6; v_call: TRBV11-2; d_call: -; cdr3_aa: CASSLGGVSGANVLTF; cdr3_nt: TGTGCCAGCAGCTTAGGAGGGGTCTCGGGGGCCAACGTCCTGACTTTC